This T cell receptor (beta chain) appears in the sequencing data of a study of cytomegalovirus exposure and HLA in healthy donors. Study details: The Caucasian-associated ancestry cluster contained about 80% of the approximately 390 genotyped donors.

The study's findings and limits: Among TCR sequences, most were rare, though some public TCRs appeared in many donors. It was likely that a cluster of highly shared sequence variants was a sequencing artifact. Further analysis was carried out later, and it showed several of the most significant clusters appearing linked to common viral pathogens.

Regarding this clone: What it binds is unknown.

From germline, CDR1 is MNHEY and CDR2 SMNVEV (reference sequence). The CDR3 runs 17 residues. V gave up 5 bases and J gave up 4 bases, with 23 bases separating them. This PCR relied on a set of 60 Vbeta primers and 13 Jbeta primers. The data were produced by immunoSEQ multiplex PCR, yet TCRdb's version contains in-frame clones alone and is incomplete. There are fewer than 250,000 clones in the sample; 70% to 75% occur only once, and approximately 5% lies in the top ten. The chain is built from TRBV27 and TRBJ1-2; TRBD1 is a possible D gene (6 bases). This TCR was sampled from a man aged 25 to 40 in good health and CMV-seropositive. The sequenced sample consisted of PBMCs. CDR3 nucleotide sequence: TGTGCCAGCAGTCTCATAACGAGGGGGGGCGAGACCTATGGCTACACCTTC. It translates to CASSLITRGGETYGYTF.